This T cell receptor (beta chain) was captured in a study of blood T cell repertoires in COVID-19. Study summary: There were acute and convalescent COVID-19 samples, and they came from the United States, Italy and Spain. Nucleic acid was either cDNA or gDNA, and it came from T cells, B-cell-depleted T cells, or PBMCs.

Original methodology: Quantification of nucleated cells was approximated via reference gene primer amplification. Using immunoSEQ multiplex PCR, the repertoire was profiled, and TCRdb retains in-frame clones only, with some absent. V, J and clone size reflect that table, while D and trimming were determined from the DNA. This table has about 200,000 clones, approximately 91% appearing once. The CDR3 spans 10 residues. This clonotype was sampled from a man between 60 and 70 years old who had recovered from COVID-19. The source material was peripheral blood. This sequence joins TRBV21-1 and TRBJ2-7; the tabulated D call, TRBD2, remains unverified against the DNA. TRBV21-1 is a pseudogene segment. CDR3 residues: CASTRVLVYF. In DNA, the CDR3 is TGTGCCAGCACCCGGGTTCTGGTGTACTTC.